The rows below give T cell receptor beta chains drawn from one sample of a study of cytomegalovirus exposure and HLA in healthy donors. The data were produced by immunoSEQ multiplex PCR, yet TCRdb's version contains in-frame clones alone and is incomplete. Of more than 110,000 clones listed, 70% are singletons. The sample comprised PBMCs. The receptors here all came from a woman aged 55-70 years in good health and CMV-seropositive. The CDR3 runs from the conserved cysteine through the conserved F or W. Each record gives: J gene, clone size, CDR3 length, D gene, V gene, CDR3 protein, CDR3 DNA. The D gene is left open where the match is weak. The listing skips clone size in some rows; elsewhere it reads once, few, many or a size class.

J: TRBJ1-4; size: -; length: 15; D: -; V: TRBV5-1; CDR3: CASSEGGQGGEKLFF; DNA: TGCGCCAGCAGCGAAGGGGGTCAGGGTGGTGAAAAACTGTTTTTT
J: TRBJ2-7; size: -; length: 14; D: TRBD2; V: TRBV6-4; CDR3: CANSCSGRISEQYF; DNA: TGTGCCAACAGCTGTAGCGGGAGAATCTCCGAGCAGTACTTC
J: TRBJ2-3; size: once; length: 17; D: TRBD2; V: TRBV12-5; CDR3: CASGLSAGGPKTDTQYF; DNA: TGTGCTAGTGGTTTAAGTGCGGGAGGGCCGAAGACAGATACGCAGTATTTT
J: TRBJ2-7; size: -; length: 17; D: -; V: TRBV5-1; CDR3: CASSLGTRGFTAYEQYF; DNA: TGCGCCAGCAGCTTGGGGACACGAGGTTTCACCGCCTACGAGCAGTACTTC
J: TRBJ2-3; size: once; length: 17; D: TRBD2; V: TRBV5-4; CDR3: CASSSPPRAGVTDTQYF; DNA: TGTGCCAGCAGTTCGCCCCCCCGGGCGGGGGTCACAGATACGCAGTATTTT
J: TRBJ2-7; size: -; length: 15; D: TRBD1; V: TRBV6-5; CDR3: CASSYSGDRGYEQYF; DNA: TGTGCCAGCAGTTACTCGGGTGACAGGGGTTACGAGCAGTACTTC
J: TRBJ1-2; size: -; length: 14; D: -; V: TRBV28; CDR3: CASSQGTTQGGYTF; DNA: TGTGCCAGCAGCCAGGGGACAACCCAGGGAGGCTACACCTTC
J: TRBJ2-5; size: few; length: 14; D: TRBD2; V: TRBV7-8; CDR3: CASSPTGLGETQYF; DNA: TGTGCCAGCAGCCCAACGGGACTAGGGGAGACCCAGTACTTC
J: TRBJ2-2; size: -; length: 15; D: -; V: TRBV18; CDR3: CASSPPTGNTGELFF; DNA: TGTGCCAGCTCACCACCGACAGGGAACACCGGGGAGCTGTTTTTT
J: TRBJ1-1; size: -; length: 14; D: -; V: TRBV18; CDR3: CASSPFRGNTEAFF; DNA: TGTGCCAGCTCACCTTTCCGGGGAAACACTGAAGCTTTCTTT
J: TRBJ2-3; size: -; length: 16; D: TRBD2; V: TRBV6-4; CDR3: CASSLMLADCSDTQYF; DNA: TGTGCCAGCAGCCTTATGCTAGCGGACTGCAGTGATACGCAGTATTTT
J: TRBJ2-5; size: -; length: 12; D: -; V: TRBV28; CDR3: CASSHLGETQYF; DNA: TGTGCCAGCAGTCACCTCGGGGAGACCCAGTACTTC
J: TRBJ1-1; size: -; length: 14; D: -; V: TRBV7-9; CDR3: CASSPSTPNTEAFF; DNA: TGTGCCAGCAGCCCAAGTACACCGAACACTGAAGCTTTCTTT
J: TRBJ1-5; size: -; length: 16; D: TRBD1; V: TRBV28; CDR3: CASSWRTGISNQPQHF; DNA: TGTGCCAGCAGTTGGAGGACAGGGATTAGCAATCAGCCCCAGCATTTT
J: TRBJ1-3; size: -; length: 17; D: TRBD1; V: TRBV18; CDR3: CASSPGQGPLSGNTIYF; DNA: TGTGCCAGCTCACCGGGACAGGGCCCACTCTCTGGAAACACCATATATTTT
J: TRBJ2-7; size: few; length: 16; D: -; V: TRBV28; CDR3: CASSSILGRRAGEQYF; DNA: TGTGCCAGCAGTTCAATCCTCGGCCGCAGGGCCGGCGAGCAGTACTTC
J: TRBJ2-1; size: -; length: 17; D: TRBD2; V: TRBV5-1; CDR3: CASSLGLAGDGYNEQFF; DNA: TGCGCCAGCAGCTTGGGACTAGCGGGAGACGGCTACAATGAGCAGTTCTTC
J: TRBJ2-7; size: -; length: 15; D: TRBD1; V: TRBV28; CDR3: CASSSQGADDYEQYF; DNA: TGTGCCAGCAGTTCACAGGGGGCTGACGACTACGAGCAGTACTTC
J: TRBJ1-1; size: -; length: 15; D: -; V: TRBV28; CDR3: CASSFSYTGHSEAFF; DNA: TGTGCCAGCAGTTTCTCTTACACGGGACACTCCGAAGCTTTCTTT
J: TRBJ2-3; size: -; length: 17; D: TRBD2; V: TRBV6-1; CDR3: CASSELLRGRATDTQYF; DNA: TGTGCCAGCAGTGAATTGCTCCGCGGGAGGGCCACCGATACGCAGTATTTT
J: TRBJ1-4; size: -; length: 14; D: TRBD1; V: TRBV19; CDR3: CASSSPGQTEKLFF; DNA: TGTGCCAGTAGTTCACCGGGACAGACTGAAAAACTGTTTTTT
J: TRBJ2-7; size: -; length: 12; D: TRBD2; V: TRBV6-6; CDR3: CASSPGGREQYF; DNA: TGTGCCAGCAGTCCGGGAGGGCGCGAGCAGTACTTC
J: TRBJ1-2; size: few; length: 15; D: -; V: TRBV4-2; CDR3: CASSQGLGSNYGYTF; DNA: TGTGCCAGCAGCCAAGGGTTAGGGAGTAACTATGGCTACACCTTC
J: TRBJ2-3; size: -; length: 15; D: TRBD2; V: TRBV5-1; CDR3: CASSPLAGGPDTQYF; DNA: TGCGCCAGCAGTCCTCTAGCGGGAGGGCCGGATACGCAGTATTTT
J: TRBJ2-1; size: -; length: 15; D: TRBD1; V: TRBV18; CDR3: CASSRGTVTYNEQFF; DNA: TGTGCCAGCTCACGGGGGACAGTTACCTACAATGAGCAGTTCTTC
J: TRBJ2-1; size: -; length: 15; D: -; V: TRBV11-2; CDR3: CASSSSEEAYNEQFF; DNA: TGTGCCAGCAGCTCCTCGGAAGAGGCCTACAATGAGCAGTTCTTC
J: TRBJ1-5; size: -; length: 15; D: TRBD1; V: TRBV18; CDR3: CASSSGGDSNQPQHF; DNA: TGTGCCAGCTCATCAGGGGGCGATAGCAATCAGCCCCAGCATTTT
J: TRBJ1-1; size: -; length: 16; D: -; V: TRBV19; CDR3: CASSIGGGRFSSEAFF; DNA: TGTGCCAGTAGTATCGGGGGAGGCAGGTTTAGCTCTGAAGCTTTCTTT
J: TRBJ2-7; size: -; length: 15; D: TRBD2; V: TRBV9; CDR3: CASSVGAGGPGEQYF; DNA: TGTGCCAGCAGCGTAGGAGCGGGAGGGCCGGGCGAGCAGTACTTC
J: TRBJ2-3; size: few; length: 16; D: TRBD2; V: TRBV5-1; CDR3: CASSLSGGPGGDTQYF; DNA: TGCGCCAGCAGCTTGTCGGGAGGGCCGGGGGGAGATACGCAGTATTTT
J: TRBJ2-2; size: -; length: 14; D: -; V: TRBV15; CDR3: CATSSDSNTGELFF; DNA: TGTGCCACCAGCTCGGACTCCAACACCGGGGAGCTGTTTTTT
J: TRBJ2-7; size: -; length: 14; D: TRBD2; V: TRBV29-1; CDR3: CSVGIAGGSYEQYF; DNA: TGCAGCGTTGGTATAGCGGGAGGCTCCTACGAGCAGTACTTC
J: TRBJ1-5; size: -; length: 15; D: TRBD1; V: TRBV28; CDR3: CASSLGQGRNQPQHF; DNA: TGTGCCAGCAGTTTAGGACAGGGCAGGAATCAGCCCCAGCATTTT
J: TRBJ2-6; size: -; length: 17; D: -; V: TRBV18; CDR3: CASSPLQVLSGANVLTF; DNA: TGTGCCAGCTCACCATTGCAGGTTCTCTCTGGGGCCAACGTCCTGACTTTC
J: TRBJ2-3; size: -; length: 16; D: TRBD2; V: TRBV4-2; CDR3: CASSQGTSGVTDTQYF; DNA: TGTGCCAGCAGCCAAGGAACTAGCGGGGTCACAGATACGCAGTATTTT
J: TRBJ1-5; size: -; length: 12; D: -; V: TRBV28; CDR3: CASSSRLRYQHF; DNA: TGTGCCAGCAGTTCCCGACTGAGATACCAGCATTTT
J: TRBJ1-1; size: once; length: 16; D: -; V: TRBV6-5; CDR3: CASSYSSRTDNTEAFF; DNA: TGTGCCAGCAGTTACTCGAGTAGAACAGACAACACTGAAGCTTTCTTT
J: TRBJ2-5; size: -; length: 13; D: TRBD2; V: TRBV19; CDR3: CASRGRGAETQYF; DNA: TGTGCCAGTAGAGGGCGGGGGGCAGAGACCCAGTACTTC
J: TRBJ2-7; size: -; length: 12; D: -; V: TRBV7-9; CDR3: CASSSTPYEQYF; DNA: TGTGCCAGCAGCTCTACCCCTTACGAGCAGTACTTC